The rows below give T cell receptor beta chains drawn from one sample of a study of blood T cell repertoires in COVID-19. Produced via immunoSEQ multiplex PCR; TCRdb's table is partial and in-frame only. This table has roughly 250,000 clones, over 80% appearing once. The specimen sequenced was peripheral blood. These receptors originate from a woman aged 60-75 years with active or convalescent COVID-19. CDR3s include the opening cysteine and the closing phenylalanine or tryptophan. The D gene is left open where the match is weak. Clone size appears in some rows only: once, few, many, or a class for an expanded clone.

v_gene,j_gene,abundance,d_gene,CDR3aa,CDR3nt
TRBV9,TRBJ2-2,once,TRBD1,CASSSLEGQGFVGELFF,TGTGCCAGCAGTTCACTGGAGGGACAGGGGTTCGTCGGGGAGCTGTTTTTT
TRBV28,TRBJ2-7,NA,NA,CASSLQGPYEQYF,TGTGCCAGCAGTTTACAGGGGCCCTACGAGCAGTACTTC
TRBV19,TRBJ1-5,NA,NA,CASSIDRGRGNQPQHF,TGTGCCAGTAGTATAGATCGGGGGAGGGGGAATCAGCCCCAGCATTTT
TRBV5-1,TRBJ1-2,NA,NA,CASSIKGLYGYTF,TGCGCCAGCAGCATTAAGGGGCTCTATGGCTACACCTTC
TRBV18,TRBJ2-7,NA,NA,CASSPAGGGVRTYEQYF,TGTGCCAGCTCACCGGCCGGGGGAGGAGTTAGGACCTACGAGCAGTACTTC
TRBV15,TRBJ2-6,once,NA,CATSASNSVSGANVLTF,TGTGCCACCAGCGCGTCCAATTCCGTCTCTGGGGCCAACGTCCTGACTTTC
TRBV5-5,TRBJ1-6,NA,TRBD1,CASSYRQGDNSPLHF,TGTGCCAGCAGTTACCGACAGGGAGATAATTCACCCCTCCACTTT
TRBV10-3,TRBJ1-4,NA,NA,CAIRDRNEKLFF,TGTGCCATCAGGGACAGAAATGAAAAACTGTTTTTT
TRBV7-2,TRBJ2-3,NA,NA,CASSLVGTDTQYF,TGTGCCAGCAGCTTAGTCGGCACAGATACGCAGTATTTT
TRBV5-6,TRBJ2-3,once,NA,CASSWMVVGVPDTQYF,TGTGCCAGCAGCTGGATGGTAGTAGGGGTGCCAGATACGCAGTATTTT
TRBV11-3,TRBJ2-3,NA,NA,CASSLGRGPDTQYF,TGTGCCAGCAGCTTAGGCAGGGGTCCAGATACGCAGTATTTT
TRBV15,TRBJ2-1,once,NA,CATTPNRVRYNEQFF,TGTGCCACCACCCCTAACAGGGTAAGGTACAATGAGCAGTTCTTC
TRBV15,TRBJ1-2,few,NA,CATSRDDRVQGHGYTF,TGTGCCACCAGCAGAGATGACCGGGTCCAGGGCCACGGCTACACCTTC
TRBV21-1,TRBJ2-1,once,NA,CASSNRRNNEQFF,TGTGCCAGCAGCAATCGTAGAAACAATGAGCAGTTCTTC
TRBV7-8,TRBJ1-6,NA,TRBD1,CASRPGTARLYNSPLHF,TGTGCCAGCAGACCTGGGACAGCGAGACTTTATAATTCACCCCTCCACTTT
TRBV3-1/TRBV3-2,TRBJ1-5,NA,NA,CASSQERDQPQHF,TGTGCCAGCAGCCAAGAGCGGGATCAGCCCCAGCATTTT
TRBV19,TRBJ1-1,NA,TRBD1,CASSSDRENTEAFF,TGTGCCAGTAGTTCTGACAGGGAAAACACTGAAGCTTTCTTT
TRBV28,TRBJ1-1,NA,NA,CASRPSGVVVNTEAFF,TGTGCCAGCAGACCTTCAGGGGTAGTCGTGAACACTGAAGCTTTCTTT
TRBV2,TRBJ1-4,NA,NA,CASSGRTEESGEKLFF,TGTGCCAGCAGTGGGAGGACAGAGGAATCTGGTGAAAAACTGTTTTTT
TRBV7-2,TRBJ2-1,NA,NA,CASSLRRTGLNEQFF,TGTGCCAGCAGCTTACGCCGAACGGGACTTAATGAGCAGTTCTTC
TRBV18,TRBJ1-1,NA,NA,CASSPLTGNMNTEAFF,TGTGCCAGCTCACCCCTCACCGGGAACATGAACACTGAAGCTTTCTTT
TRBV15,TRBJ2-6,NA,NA,CATSRVGVSSGANVLTF,TGTGCCACCAGCAGAGTCGGGGTTAGCTCTGGGGCCAACGTCCTGACTTTC
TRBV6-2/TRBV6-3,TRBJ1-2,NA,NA,CASSSLSNYGYTF,TGTGCCAGCAGTTCCTTATCTAACTATGGCTACACCTTC
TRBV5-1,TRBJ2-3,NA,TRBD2,CASSWAGGSSTDTQYF,TGCGCCAGCAGCTGGGCGGGAGGCTCTAGCACAGATACGCAGTATTTT
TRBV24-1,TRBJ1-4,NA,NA,CATSDTGLGREKLFF,TGTGCCACCAGTGACACAGGGCTCGGTCGTGAAAAACTGTTTTTT
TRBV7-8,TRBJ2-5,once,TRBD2,CASSLTVAGAFIETQYF,TGTGCCAGCAGCTTAACCGTAGCGGGCGCATTCATAGAGACCCAGTACTTC
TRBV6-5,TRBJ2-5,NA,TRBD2,CASSYLAEETQYF,TGTGCCAGCAGTTACCTAGCGGAAGAGACCCAGTACTTC
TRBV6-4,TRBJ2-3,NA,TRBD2,CASSVAGGDTQYF,TGTGCCAGCAGTGTAGCGGGAGGAGATACGCAGTATTTT
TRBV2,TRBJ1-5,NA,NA,CASSVGQGSNQPQHF,TGTGCCAGCAGTGTTGGCCAGGGAAGCAATCAGCCCCAGCATTTT
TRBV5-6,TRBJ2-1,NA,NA,CASRLIRQDRSYNEQFF,TGTGCCAGCAGACTCATTAGACAGGACCGCTCCTACAATGAGCAGTTCTTC
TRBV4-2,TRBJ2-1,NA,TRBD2,CASRVAGGSANEQFF,TGTGCCAGCAGAGTGGCGGGAGGTTCAGCCAATGAGCAGTTCTTC
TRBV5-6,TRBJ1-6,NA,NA,CASSHYRLGSHNSPLHF,TGTGCCAGCAGCCACTACAGGCTTGGGTCTCATAATTCACCCCTCCACTTT
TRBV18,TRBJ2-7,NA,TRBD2,CASSGTSGADYEQYF,TGTGCCAGCTCTGGAACTAGCGGGGCGGACTACGAGCAGTACTTC
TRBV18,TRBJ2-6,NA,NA,CASSPYGDGANVLTF,TGTGCCAGCTCACCCTACGGGGATGGGGCCAACGTCCTGACTTTC
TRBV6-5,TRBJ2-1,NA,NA,CASRITGDRYNEQFF,TGTGCCAGCAGAATAACAGGTGACCGCTACAATGAGCAGTTCTTC
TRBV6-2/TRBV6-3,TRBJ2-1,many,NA,CASSPPREYNEQFF,TGTGCCAGCAGTCCCCCGAGAGAGTACAATGAGCAGTTCTTC
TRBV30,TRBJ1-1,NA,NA,CAWSYEGNTEAFF,TGTGCCTGGAGTTACGAGGGGAACACTGAAGCTTTCTTT